The TCR beta chain described here comes from a study of PD-L1 blockade in urothelial cancer. Study-level results: Patients who had durable benefit saw their tumor-associated blood clones expand more at 3 weeks.

Worth noting for this clone: Its target is unknown.

TCRdb's table, derived via immunoSEQ multiplex PCR, lists solely in-frame clones and lacks some. The sample yields about 35,000 clones, around 34% seen once. The length of the CDR3 is 13 residues. Germline loops: CDR1 LNHDA, CDR2 SQIVND (reference sequence). V lost 6 bases to trimming and J lost 7 bases; unmatched junction nucleotides: 3. V and J are TRBV19 and TRBJ2-1; 10 bases match TRBD1. The specimen was tumor tissue, collected before atezolizumab (anti-PD-L1) treatment. This receptor was identified in a man between 60 and 75 years old with urothelial cancer. The CDR3 DNA reads as TGTGCCAGTAGGGGACAGGGGAGGAATGAGCAGTTCTTC. Its protein product is CASRGQGRNEQFF. Supplemented by reference TRBV19 and TRBJ2-1, the full variable domain reads DGGITQSPKYLFRKEGQNVTLSCEQNLNHDAMYWYRQDPGQGLRLIYYSQIVNDFQKGDIAEGYSVSREKKESFPLTVTSAQKNPTAFYLCASRGQGRNEQFFGPGTRLTVL.